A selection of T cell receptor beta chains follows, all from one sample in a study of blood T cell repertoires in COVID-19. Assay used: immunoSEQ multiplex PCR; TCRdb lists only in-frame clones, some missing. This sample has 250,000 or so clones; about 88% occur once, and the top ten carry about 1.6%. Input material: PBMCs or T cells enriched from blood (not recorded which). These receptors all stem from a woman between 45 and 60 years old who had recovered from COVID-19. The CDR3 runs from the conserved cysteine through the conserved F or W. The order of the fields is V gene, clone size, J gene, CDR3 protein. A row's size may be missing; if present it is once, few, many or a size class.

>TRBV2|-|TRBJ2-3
CASSGGGGLAGDTQYF
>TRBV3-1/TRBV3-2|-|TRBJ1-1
CASSHYRDRGDAFF
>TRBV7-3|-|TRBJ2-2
CASSLGRNTGELFF
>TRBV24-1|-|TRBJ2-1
CATSRGGGLQQFF
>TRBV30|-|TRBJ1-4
CAWNTARDGLNEKLFF
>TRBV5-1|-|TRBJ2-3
CASSLVVSSTDTQYF
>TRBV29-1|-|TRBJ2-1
CSVYRDEEINEQFF
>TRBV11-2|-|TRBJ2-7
CASSLGSGISYEQYF
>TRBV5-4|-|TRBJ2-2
CASSPAGGEAGELFF
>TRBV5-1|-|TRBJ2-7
CASSVGLASEQYF
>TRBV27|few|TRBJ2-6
CASSTYSGANVLTF
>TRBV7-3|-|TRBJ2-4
CASSPGLDKNIQYF
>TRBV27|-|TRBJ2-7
CASSLELGPFYEQYF
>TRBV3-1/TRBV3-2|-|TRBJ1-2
CASRDRRYGYTF
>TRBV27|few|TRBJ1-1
CASSTTGVNTEAFF
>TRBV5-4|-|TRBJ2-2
CASSLGSGAGELFF
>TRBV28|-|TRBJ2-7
CASSHGASGPYEQYF
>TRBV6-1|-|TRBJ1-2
CASSEEGGYTF
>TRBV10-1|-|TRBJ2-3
CASSAAGGDTQYF
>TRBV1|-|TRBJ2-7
CTSSQGLDRRSEQYF
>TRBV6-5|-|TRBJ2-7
CASSYVGTGDYEQYF
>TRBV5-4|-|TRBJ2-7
CASSLVRSGSYEQYF
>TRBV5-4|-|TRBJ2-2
CASSLVWGGDGELFF
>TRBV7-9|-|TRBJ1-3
CASSHPDREGNTIYF
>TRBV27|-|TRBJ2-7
CASSYRSSGTSVYEQYF
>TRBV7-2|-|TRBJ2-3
CASSLNQGVGTDTQYF
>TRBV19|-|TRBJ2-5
CASSGSGSWETQYF
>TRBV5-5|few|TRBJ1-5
CASSRLPGTGDQPQHF
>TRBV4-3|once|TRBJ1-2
CASSQEGGYGYTF
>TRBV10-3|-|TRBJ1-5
CAISDSRQPQHF
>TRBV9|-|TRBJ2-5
CASSVNQETQYF
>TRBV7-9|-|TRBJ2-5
CASSPHLDRPGETQYF
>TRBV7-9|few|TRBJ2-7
CASSLVGRDNSYEQYF
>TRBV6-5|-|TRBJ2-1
CASQGARNEQFF
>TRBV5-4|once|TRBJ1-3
CASRPDSLYHTIYF
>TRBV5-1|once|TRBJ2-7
CASSLNQARISSYEQYF
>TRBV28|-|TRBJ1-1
CASGKPTEAFF
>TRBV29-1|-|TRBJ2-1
CSVEGGGLPSYNEQFF
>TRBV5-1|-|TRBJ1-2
CASSSGQNNYGYTF
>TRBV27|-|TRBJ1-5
CASSFGYNQPQHF
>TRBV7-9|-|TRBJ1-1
CASSAGTGGFTEAFF
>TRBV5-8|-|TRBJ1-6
CASSHRRLSNSPLHF
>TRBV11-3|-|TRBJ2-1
CASSPGRGSSYNEQFF
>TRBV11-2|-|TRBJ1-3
CASSSSTSGNTIYF
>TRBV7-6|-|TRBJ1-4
CASSGGTGGSNEKLFF
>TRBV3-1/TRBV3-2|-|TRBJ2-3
CASSQAAATDTQYF
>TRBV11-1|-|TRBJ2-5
CASSLLGRERETQYF